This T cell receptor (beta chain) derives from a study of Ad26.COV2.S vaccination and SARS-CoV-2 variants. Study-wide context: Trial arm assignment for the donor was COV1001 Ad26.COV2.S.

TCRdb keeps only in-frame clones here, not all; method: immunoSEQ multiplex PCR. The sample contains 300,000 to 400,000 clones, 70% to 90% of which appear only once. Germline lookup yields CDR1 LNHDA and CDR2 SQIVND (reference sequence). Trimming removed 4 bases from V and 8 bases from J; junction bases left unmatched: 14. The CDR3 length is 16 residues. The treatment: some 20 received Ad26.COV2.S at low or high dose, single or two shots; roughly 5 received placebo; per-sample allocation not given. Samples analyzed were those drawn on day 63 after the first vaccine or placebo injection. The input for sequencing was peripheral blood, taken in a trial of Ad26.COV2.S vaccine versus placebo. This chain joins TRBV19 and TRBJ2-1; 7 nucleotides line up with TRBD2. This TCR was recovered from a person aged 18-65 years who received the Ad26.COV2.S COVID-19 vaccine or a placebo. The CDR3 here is CASSKRGGESTHEQFF. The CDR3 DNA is TGTGCCAGTAGTAAACGCGGGGGAGAATCTACACATGAGCAGTTCTTC.